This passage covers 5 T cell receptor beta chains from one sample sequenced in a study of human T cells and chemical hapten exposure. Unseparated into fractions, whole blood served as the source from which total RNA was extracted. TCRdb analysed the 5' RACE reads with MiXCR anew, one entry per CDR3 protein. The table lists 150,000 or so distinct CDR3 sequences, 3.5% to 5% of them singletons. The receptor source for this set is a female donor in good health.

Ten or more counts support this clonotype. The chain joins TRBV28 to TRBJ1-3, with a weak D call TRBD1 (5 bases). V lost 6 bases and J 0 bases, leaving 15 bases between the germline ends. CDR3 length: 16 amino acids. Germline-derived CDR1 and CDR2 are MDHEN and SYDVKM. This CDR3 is CASSPDRTNSGNTIYF. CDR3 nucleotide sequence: TGTGCCAGCAGCCCTGACAGAACAAACTCTGGAAACACCATATATTTT. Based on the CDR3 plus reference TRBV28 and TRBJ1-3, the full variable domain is DVKVTQSSRYLVKRTGEKVFLECVQDMDHENMFWYRQDPGLGLRLIYFSYDVKMKEKGDIPEGYSVSREKKERFSLILESASTNQTSMYLCASSPDRTNSGNTIYFGEGSWLTVV.

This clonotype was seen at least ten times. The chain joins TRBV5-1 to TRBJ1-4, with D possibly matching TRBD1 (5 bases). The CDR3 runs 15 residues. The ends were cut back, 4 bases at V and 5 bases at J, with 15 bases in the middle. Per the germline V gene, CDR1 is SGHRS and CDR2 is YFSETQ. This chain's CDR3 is CASSGARRGNEKLFF. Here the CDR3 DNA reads TGCGCCAGCAGCGGAGCGAGACGGGGGAATGAAAAACTGTTTTTT.

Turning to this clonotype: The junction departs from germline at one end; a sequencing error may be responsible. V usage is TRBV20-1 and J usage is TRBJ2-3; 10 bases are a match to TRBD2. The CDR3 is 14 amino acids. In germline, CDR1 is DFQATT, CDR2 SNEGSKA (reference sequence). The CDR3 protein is CSATLAGATHTQYF. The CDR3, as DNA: TGCAGTGCTACCCTAGCGGGGGCCACACATACGCAGTATTTT.

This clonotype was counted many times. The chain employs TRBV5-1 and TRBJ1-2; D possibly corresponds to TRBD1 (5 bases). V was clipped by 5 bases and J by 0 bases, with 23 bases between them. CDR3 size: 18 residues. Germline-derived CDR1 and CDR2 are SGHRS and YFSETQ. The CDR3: CASRVGAIERLSNYGYTF. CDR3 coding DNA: TGCGCCAGCAGAGTAGGGGCAATTGAACGGCTATCTAACTATGGCTACACCTTC. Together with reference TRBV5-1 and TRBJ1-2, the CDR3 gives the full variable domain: KAGVTQTPRYLIKTRGQQVTLSCSPISGHRSVSWYQQTPGQGLQFLFEYFSETQRNKGNFPGRFSGRQFSNSRSEMNVSTLELGDSALYLCASRVGAIERLSNYGYTFGSGTRLTVV.

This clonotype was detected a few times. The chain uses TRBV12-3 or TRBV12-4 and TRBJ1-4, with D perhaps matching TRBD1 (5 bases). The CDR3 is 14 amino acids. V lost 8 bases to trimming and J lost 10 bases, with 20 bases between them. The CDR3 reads CASAPGGSKGKLFF. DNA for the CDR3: TGTGCCAGCGCCCCCGGGGGTAGTAAGGGAAAACTGTTTTTT.